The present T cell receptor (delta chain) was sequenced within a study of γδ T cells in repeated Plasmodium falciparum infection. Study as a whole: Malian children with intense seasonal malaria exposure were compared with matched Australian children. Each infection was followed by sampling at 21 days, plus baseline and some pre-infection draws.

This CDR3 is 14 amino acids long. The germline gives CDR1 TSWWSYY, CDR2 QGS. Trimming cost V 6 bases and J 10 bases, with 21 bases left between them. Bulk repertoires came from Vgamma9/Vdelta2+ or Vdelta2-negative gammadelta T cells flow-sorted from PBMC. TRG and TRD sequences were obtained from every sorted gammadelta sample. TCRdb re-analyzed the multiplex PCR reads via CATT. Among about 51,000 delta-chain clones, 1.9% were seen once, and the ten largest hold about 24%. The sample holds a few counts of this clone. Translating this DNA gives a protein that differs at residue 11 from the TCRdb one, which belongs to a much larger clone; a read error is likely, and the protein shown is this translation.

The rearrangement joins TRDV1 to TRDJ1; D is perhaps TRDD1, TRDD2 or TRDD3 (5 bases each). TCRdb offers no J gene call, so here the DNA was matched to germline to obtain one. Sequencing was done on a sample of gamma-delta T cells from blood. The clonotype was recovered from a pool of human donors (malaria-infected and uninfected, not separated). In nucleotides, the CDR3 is TGTGCTCTTGGACCTACCGGGGGTGTGAATAGACTCATCTTT. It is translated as CALGPTGGVNRLIF.